These 6 T cell receptor beta chains share one sample of origin, sequenced in a study of blood T cell repertoires in COVID-19. Assay: immunoSEQ multiplex PCR; the TCRdb copy retains only in-frame clones and omits some. The repertoire includes about 130,000 clones, just over 75% of them detected once, and 10% to 11% sits in the top ten. The sequenced sample consisted of peripheral blood. Receptor source: a human donor in a cohort sampled during active COVID-19.

The V gene is TRBV6-6, the J gene TRBJ2-5; 9 nucleotides align to TRBD1. V lost 5 bases, J lost 1 base, and 5 bases stayed unmatched. The length of the CDR3 is 15 residues. Germline CDR1 reads MNHNY; CDR2 reads SVGAGI (reference sequence). CDR3 region: CASSGEGQGQETQYF. The CDR3, as DNA: TGTGCCAGCAGTGGCGAGGGACAGGGCCAAGAGACCCAGTACTTC.

The chain carries TRBV5-1 and TRBJ1-1; no reliable D call. Germline CDR1 is SGHRS and CDR2 is YFSETQ. The CDR3 extends over 13 amino acids. The germline V and J ends were trimmed by 1 base and 3 bases, with 7 bases remaining between them. CDR3 amino acids: CASSLHSDTEAFF. The DNA for the CDR3 is TGCGCCAGCAGCTTGCATTCGGACACTGAAGCTTTCTTT.

The CDR3 here is CASSLSGEYGYTF. In DNA, the CDR3 is TGCGCCAGCAGCTTGTCGGGGGAATATGGCTACACCTTC. The chain combines TRBV5-1 with TRBJ1-2; D may be TRBD1 (5 bases). With 1 base removed from V and 5 bases from J, the gap between germline ends came to 9 bases. Germline CDR1 and CDR2: SGHRS and YFSETQ. This CDR3 contains 13 residues.

This clone showed up just once. The rearrangement uses TRBV3-1 (or the pseudogene TRBV3-2) and TRBJ2-5; TRBD1 matches at 7 bases. CDR1 is LGHDT, CDR2 YNNKEL, per germline (reference sequence). The trim removed 4 bases at V and 0 bases at J, leaving 5 bases unmatched. This CDR3 contains 15 residues. The CDR3 region has the DNA TGTGCCAGCAGCCCCCCCGACAGGGACCAAGAGACCCAGTACTTC. Its protein product is CASSPPDRDQETQYF.

The chain combines TRBV6-4 with TRBJ2-7; TRBD2 agrees at 7 bases. Germline CDR1 reads MRHNA; CDR2 reads SNTAGT. This CDR3 is built from 17 residues. With V trimmed by 6 bases and J by 3 bases, 17 bases remained unmatched. The CDR3 region is CASRGGDARTADYEQYF. The DNA for the CDR3 is TGTGCCAGCAGGGGAGGGGACGCCCGGACCGCCGACTACGAGCAGTACTTC.

The V call is TRBV5-1, the J call TRBJ2-7; D is perhaps TRBD1 (6 bases). CDR3 length equals 14 residues. Germline V gene data show CDR1 as SGHRS and CDR2 as YFSETQ. V was shortened by 4 bases and J by 7 bases, with 18 bases between the two germline ends. The CDR3 DNA is TGCGCCAGCAGCCTAACAGGGAGAACGGGTGAGCAGTACTTC. It codes for CASSLTGRTGEQYF.